One sample yielded the 17 T cell receptor beta chains listed below, sequenced in a study of graft-versus-host responses after intestinal transplantation. No antigens are known for them. Some clones are missing from TCRdb's copy, which holds only in-frame ones; the method was immunoSEQ multiplex PCR. The table has roughly 81,000 clones, roughly 85% seen once; the top ten hold more than 0.8%. Sequencing was performed on unstimulated CD4+ T cells sorted from spleen or lymph node cells, taken before intestinal transplant. The receptors stem from a human donor who received an intestinal transplant.

The J gene is TRBJ1-4, the V gene TRBV5-1, with 8 bases lining up with TRBD1. Germline V gene lookup returns CDR1 SGHRS and CDR2 YFSETQ. There are 15 residues in the CDR3. Trimming at V came to 1 base and at J to 6 bases, leaving 5 bases not matched to a gene. For the CDR3, the DNA is TGCGCCAGCAGCTTGAGGACAGGGAGTGATGAAAAACTGTTTTTT. It is translated as CASSLRTGSDEKLFF.

The rearrangement links TRBV19 to TRBJ2-2; D not resolved. The V end lost 7 bases, the J end lost 1 base, and 10 bases lay between the germline ends. Germline V gives CDR1 LNHDA, CDR2 SQIVND (reference sequence). The CDR3 totals 14 residues. The CDR3 is CASTWAVNTGELFF. DNA of the CDR3: TGTGCCAGTACGTGGGCTGTGAACACCGGGGAGCTGTTTTTT.

The table lists this clone with a count of one. The chain links TRBV5-4 to TRBJ2-2; 16 bases line up with TRBD2. V lost 5 bases to trimming and J lost 1 base; unmatched junction nucleotides: 2. The CDR3 runs 17 residues. The germline V gene has CDR1 SGHNT and CDR2 YYREEE (reference sequence). CDR3 nucleotides: TGTGCCAGCAGTGGGACTAGCGGGAGGGTGAACACCGGGGAGCTGTTTTTT. Protein product: CASSGTSGRVNTGELFF.

V usage is TRBV19 and J usage is TRBJ1-1; D gene ambiguous. The germline gives CDR1 LNHDA, CDR2 SQIVND (reference sequence). There are 13 residues in the CDR3. V lost 5 bases to trimming and J lost 10 bases, with 17 bases between them. The CDR3 spells CASSEVVWLAAFF. As DNA, the CDR3 is TGTGCCAGTAGTGAAGTAGTATGGTTAGCAGCTTTCTTT.

To note about this clone: The junction and the germline gene differ at one end; a read error may be behind it. The gene calls are TRBV7-9 and TRBJ2-1, with a possible D match to TRBD1 (6 bases). CDR1 and CDR2 (germline): SEHNR, FQNEAQ (reference sequence). CDR3 length: 12 residues. CDR3 loop: CASSSTTGRLVF. CDR3 coding DNA: TGTGCCAGCAGCTCCACCACAGGGCGACTGGTCTTC.

V and J are TRBV7-9 and TRBJ1-5; D unresolved. Deletions cut 5 bases from V and 9 bases from J, with 8 bases between. The CDR3 runs 11 residues. Germline lookup yields CDR1 SEHNR and CDR2 FQNEAQ (reference sequence). The CDR3 sequence: CASSPGGPQHF. For the CDR3, the DNA is TGTGCCAGCAGCCCCGGTGGGCCCCAGCATTTT.

The rearrangement joins TRBV7-7 to TRBJ2-7, with 8 positions matching TRBD1. Germline CDR1 SSHAT, CDR2 FNYEAQ (reference sequence). The CDR3 sequence is 13 residues long. Losses at the gene ends were 4 bases for V and 6 bases for J; bases not matched to a gene: 5. The CDR3 loop is CASSSDRGSEQYF. DNA for the CDR3: TGTGCCAGCAGCTCCGACAGGGGTAGCGAGCAGTACTTC.

This chain links TRBV5-1 with TRBJ2-7, with 7 bases identical to TRBD2. CDR1 and CDR2 from the germline V gene are SGHRS and YFSETQ. The CDR3 contains 15 residues. After removal of 4 bases from V and 7 bases from J, the junction contained 14 bases not matched to a gene. The CDR3 spells CASSPLPSGSGEQYF. In DNA, the CDR3 is TGCGCCAGCAGCCCCCTCCCTAGCGGCTCTGGGGAGCAGTACTTC.

This clone was observed a single time. The chain links TRBV5-1 to TRBJ2-3, with 7 bases fitting TRBD1. The V and J ends lost 7 bases and 4 bases, in that order; junction bases with no gene match: 9. The CDR3 totals 14 residues. Looked up from germline, CDR1 is SGHRS and CDR2 is YFSETQ. CDR3 protein: CASAADRVPDTQYF. CDR3 coding DNA: TGCGCCAGCGCGGCCGACAGGGTCCCAGATACGCAGTATTTT.

The rearrangement links TRBV2 to TRBJ2-3; a possible D gene is TRBD2 (5 bases). The CDR3 covers 15 residues. Trimming cost V 6 bases and J 6 bases, with 19 bases left between them. Germline V gene lookup returns CDR1 SNHLY and CDR2 FYNNEI. The CDR3 DNA reads as TGTGCCAGCAGCCGGCCCAGCGGTGAGTCGGATACGCAGTATTTT. Protein sequence: CASSRPSGESDTQYF.

This clone showed up just a few times. The rearrangement joins TRBV7-8 to TRBJ1-5; D might be TRBD1 (5 bases). The CDR3 is 14 residues long. CDR1 is SGHVS and CDR2 is FQNEAQ in the germline V gene. V lost 5 bases and J 4 bases, leaving 12 bases between the germline ends. The CDR3 spells CASSIWEGNQPQHF. As DNA, the CDR3 is TGTGCCAGCAGCATCTGGGAGGGGAATCAGCCCCAGCATTTT.

The J gene is TRBJ1-3, the V gene TRBV4-2, with D hard to call. Trimming cost V 0 bases and J 3 bases, with 6 bases left between them. This CDR3 comprises 14 residues. Germline V gene lookup returns CDR1 LGHNA and CDR2 YNFKEQ. The chain's CDR3 is CASSQDGVGNTIYF. The CDR3, as DNA: TGTGCCAGCAGCCAAGACGGGGTTGGAAACACCATATATTTT.

This clone was detected once. The chain combines TRBV18 with TRBJ2-3; 14 nucleotides align to TRBD2. The length of the CDR3 is 16 residues. The J segment lost 4 bases and the V segment lost 3 bases, leaving 3 bases of the junction unmatched. Germline CDR1 reads KGHSH; CDR2 reads LQKENI. CDR3 amino acids: CASSPGTSGGSDTQYF. CDR3 coding DNA: TGTGCCAGCTCACCCGGGACTAGCGGGGGATCAGATACGCAGTATTTT.

The chain recombines TRBV2 with TRBJ2-5; TRBD2 aligns across 10 bases. The junction had 14 bases not matched to a gene; V was cut back by 5 bases and J by 5 bases. The CDR3 covers 17 residues. Looked up from germline, CDR1 is SNHLY and CDR2 is FYNNEI. The CDR3 reads CASSKGVSAGGLETQYF. CDR3 DNA sequence: TGTGCCAGCAGTAAAGGGGTCTCAGCGGGGGGGCTTGAGACCCAGTACTTC.

The rearrangement links TRBV28 to TRBJ1-6; a possible D gene is TRBD1 (6 bases). This CDR3 has 16 amino acids. The germline V gene has CDR1 MDHEN and CDR2 SYDVKM. With 2 bases removed from V and 7 bases from J, the gap between germline ends came to 15 bases. This chain's CDR3 is CASSLRLTGLNSPLHF. In DNA, the CDR3 is TGTGCCAGCAGTTTACGCCTTACAGGGTTGAATTCACCCCTCCACTTT.

The rearrangement joins TRBV6-5 to TRBJ1-2; 10 nucleotides align to TRBD1. From germline, CDR1 is MNHEY and CDR2 SVGAGI. The CDR3 contains 14 residues. V shed 5 bases, J shed 5 bases, and the junction held 5 bases outside the gene matches. The CDR3 DNA reads as TGTGCCAGCAGTCGACAGGGGGCTCGGTATGGCTACACCTTC. Its translation: CASSRQGARYGYTF.

V usage is TRBV6-5 and J usage is TRBJ2-2; tentative D call: TRBD1 (5 bases). Germline V gives CDR1 MNHEY, CDR2 SVGAGI. CDR3 size: 13 residues. With 5 bases removed from V and 5 bases from J, the gap between germline ends came to 9 bases. The CDR3 here is CASSTSGTGELFF. CDR3 nucleotide sequence: TGTGCCAGCAGTACATCAGGGACCGGGGAGCTGTTTTTT.